Listed below are T cell receptor beta chains from one sample, sequenced in a study of siplizumab effects on memory and regulatory T cells. Produced via immunoSEQ multiplex PCR; TCRdb's table is partial and in-frame only. The sample carries some 100,000 clones, 80% to 95% recorded once. The sample was CD4+ T cells sorted from blood. These TCRs come from a human donor in good health. Some clones in this sample may be carry-over from other donors' samples. The CDR3 runs from the conserved cysteine through the conserved F or W. D genes are given only for firm matches. Not every row has a clone size; where given, it reads once, few, many or a size class.

TRBV6-1	.	.	TRBJ2-1	CASSEDFGFDNEQFF	TGTGCCAGCAGTGAAGATTTTGGTTTTGACAATGAGCAGTTCTTC
TRBV5-1	.	once	TRBJ1-1	CASSLERGDTEAFF	TGCGCCAGCAGCTTAGAAAGGGGAGACACTGAAGCTTTCTTT
TRBV27	.	.	TRBJ1-5	CASSPQGNNQPQHF	TGTGCCAGCAGTCCTCAGGGGAACAATCAGCCCCAGCATTTT
TRBV6-5	.	.	TRBJ2-1	CASSYQAGGFHNEQFF	TGTGCCAGCAGTTACCAAGCGGGCGGGTTCCACAATGAGCAGTTCTTC
TRBV5-4	.	.	TRBJ2-7	CASSLDSHSYEQYF	TGTGCCAGCAGCCTGGACAGTCACAGCTACGAGCAGTACTTC
TRBV14	.	.	TRBJ2-1	CASSWKGSYNEQFF	TGTGCCAGCAGCTGGAAGGGATCGTACAATGAGCAGTTCTTC
TRBV7-3	.	.	TRBJ1-2	CASSLSARGYGYTF	TGTGCCAGCAGCTTAAGCGCCAGAGGTTATGGCTACACCTTC
TRBV2	.	few	TRBJ1-1	CASTMGQNTEAFF	TGTGCCAGCACTATGGGACAGAACACTGAAGCTTTCTTT
TRBV4-1	TRBD2	once	TRBJ2-4	CASSQEPSGSSKNIQYF	TGCGCCAGCAGCCAAGAACCCAGCGGGAGCTCCAAAAACATTCAGTACTTC
TRBV18	.	.	TRBJ1-2	CASSPGGGSVDYGYTF	TGTGCCAGCTCACCGGGGGGCGGGTCCGTTGACTATGGCTACACCTTC
TRBV27	.	.	TRBJ2-2	CASSSLASGELFF	TGTGCCAGCAGTTCACTAGCTTCCGGGGAGCTGTTTTTT
TRBV6-1	.	.	TRBJ2-7	CASSSLAETSYEQYF	TGTGCCAGCAGTTCTTTAGCGGAGACCTCCTACGAGCAGTACTTC
TRBV7-6	.	few	TRBJ1-5	CASSLERAKPQHF	TGTGCCAGCAGCTTAGAGCGAGCCAAGCCCCAGCATTTT
TRBV18	.	once	TRBJ2-1	CASSSAVLPYNEQFF	TGTGCCAGCTCATCAGCGGTACTACCTTACAATGAGCAGTTCTTC
TRBV29-1	TRBD1	.	TRBJ2-1	CSVKTGTARSDEQFF	TGCAGCGTTAAGACCGGGACAGCTAGATCTGATGAGCAGTTCTTC
TRBV10-2	.	.	TRBJ2-2	CASSDRGLNTGELFF	TGCGCCAGCAGTGACCGCGGGTTAAACACCGGGGAGCTGTTTTTT
TRBV19	TRBD1	.	TRBJ1-2	CASSNGQGNYGYTF	TGTGCCAGTAGTAATGGACAGGGTAACTATGGCTACACCTTC
TRBV19	TRBD1	.	TRBJ1-2	CASSTSDRNYGYTF	TGTGCCAGTAGTACATCGGACAGGAACTATGGCTACACCTTC
TRBV29-1	.	few	TRBJ2-1	CSAGSGDNEQFF	TGCAGCGCGGGGTCGGGTGACAATGAGCAGTTCTTC
TRBV5-1	.	.	TRBJ2-2	CASGVSGELFF	TGCGCCAGCGGCGTGTCCGGGGAGCTGTTTTTT
TRBV7-3	TRBD1	.	TRBJ2-5	CASSTGTGDETQYF	TGTGCCAGCAGCACGGGGACAGGGGATGAGACCCAGTACTTC
TRBV4-2	TRBD2	.	TRBJ2-3	CASSQGSGGGTDTQYF	TGTGCCAGCAGCCAAGGATCCGGCGGGGGAACAGATACGCAGTATTTT
TRBV18	TRBD2	.	TRBJ2-2	CANGLANTGELFF	TGTGCCAACGGACTAGCGAACACCGGGGAGCTGTTTTTT
TRBV19	.	.	TRBJ1-1	CASSRDYRAEAFF	TGTGCCAGTAGTCGAGACTACAGGGCTGAAGCTTTCTTT
TRBV2	TRBD2	once	TRBJ2-7	CASTTGLANYEQYF	TGTGCCAGCACCACGGGACTAGCGAACTACGAGCAGTACTTC
TRBV27	.	.	TRBJ1-4	CASRYIRTYLTISTNEKLFF	TGTGCCAGCAGGTACATAAGGACGTACCTAACAATTTCAACTAATGAAAAACTGTTTTTT
TRBV7-2	TRBD2	.	TRBJ2-5	CASSLGRLAYQETQYF	TGTGCCAGCAGCTTAGGGAGACTAGCGTATCAAGAGACCCAGTACTTC
TRBV2	.	once	TRBJ2-7	CASSVRYEQYF	TGTGCCAGCAGCGTACGTTACGAGCAGTACTTC
TRBV18	TRBD2	.	TRBJ2-3	CASSTQGQGSAGERTDTQYF	TGTGCCAGCTCAACCCAAGGTCAAGGGTCGGCGGGGGAAAGAACAGATACGCAGTATTTT
TRBV7-9	TRBD2	.	TRBJ2-7	CASSLAGTSVEQYF	TGTGCCAGCAGCTTAGCCGGGACTAGCGTGGAGCAGTACTTC
TRBV7-9	.	once	TRBJ1-1	CASSRTGDEAFF	TGTGCCAGCAGCCGGACGGGTGATGAAGCTTTCTTT
TRBV5-1	.	.	TRBJ1-4	CASSSPNTGTNEKLFF	TGCGCCAGCAGCTCCCCAAATACCGGGACTAATGAAAAACTGTTTTTT
TRBV7-3	TRBD2	.	TRBJ2-1	CASSSLGLAEYNEQFF	TGTGCCAGCAGTTCTCTCGGACTAGCGGAATACAATGAGCAGTTCTTC
TRBV6-5	.	.	TRBJ1-5	CASTYRTSNQPQHF	TGTGCCAGCACTTACAGAACTAGCAATCAGCCCCAGCATTTT
TRBV2	.	.	TRBJ2-5	CASTGPQQDSETQYF	TGTGCCAGCACGGGGCCCCAGCAGGATTCAGAGACCCAGTACTTC
TRBV28	.	.	TRBJ2-5	CASGRPGRPNQETQYF	TGTGCCAGCGGAAGACCGGGGCGACCGAATCAAGAGACCCAGTACTTC
TRBV5-1	.	.	TRBJ1-3	CASSLIPGEGNTIYF	TGCGCCAGCAGCTTGATTCCAGGGGAAGGAAACACCATATATTTT
TRBV7-9	.	.	TRBJ2-5	CASSLAGAFSSAQYF	TGTGCCAGCAGCTTAGCGGGGGCTTTTTCCAGTGCCCAGTACTTC
TRBV19	.	.	TRBJ1-4	CASAQGIANEKLFF	TGTGCCAGTGCACAGGGAATTGCTAATGAAAAACTGTTTTTT
TRBV13	.	few	TRBJ2-4	CASSLRGRESNIQYF	TGTGCCAGCAGCCTCAGGGGGCGGGAGTCGAACATTCAGTACTTC
TRBV18	TRBD1	once	TRBJ2-7	CASSPPSGQGPYEQYF	TGTGCCAGCTCACCCCCCTCGGGACAGGGCCCCTACGAGCAGTACTTC
TRBV7-6	TRBD2	.	TRBJ2-3	CASSLEVAGGPDTQYF	TGTGCCAGCAGCTTAGAGGTAGCGGGAGGGCCAGATACGCAGTATTTT
TRBV19	TRBD1	.	TRBJ1-2	CASRLVKGGRNYGYTF	TGTGCCAGTAGGCTTGTTAAAGGGGGCAGGAACTATGGCTACACCTTC
TRBV2	TRBD1	.	TRBJ1-5	CATSGGVNQPQHF	TGTGCCACCTCAGGGGGAGTGAATCAGCCCCAGCATTTT
TRBV10-3	TRBD1	.	TRBJ2-3	CAISDVIGTGGKDTQYF	TGTGCCATCAGTGACGTTATCGGGACAGGGGGCAAGGATACGCAGTATTTT
TRBV7-3	TRBD2	.	TRBJ2-1	CASSPGGLAGEEQFF	TGTGCCAGCAGCCCAGGGGGACTAGCGGGAGAAGAGCAGTTCTTC
TRBV27	TRBD2	.	TRBJ2-3	CASSPGTSGRMQYF	TGTGCCAGCAGTCCCGGGACTAGCGGGAGAATGCAGTATTTT
TRBV10-3	TRBD2	.	TRBJ2-3	CAISLNNLAGGTDTQYF	TGTGCCATCAGCCTGAACAACCTAGCGGGAGGAACAGATACGCAGTATTTT
TRBV2	.	.	TRBJ2-3	CASNPRVGIRDTQYF	TGTGCCAGCAATCCCAGGGTGGGGATAAGAGATACGCAGTATTTT
TRBV28	TRBD1	.	TRBJ2-4	CASSPPRDREKNIQYF	TGTGCCAGCAGTCCCCCCCGGGACAGGGAAAAAAACATTCAGTACTTC
TRBV2	TRBD2	.	TRBJ2-3	CASSLLAASTDTQYF	TGTGCCAGCAGCCTCCTAGCGGCTAGCACAGATACGCAGTATTTT